The 10 T cell receptor beta chains below all came from one sample that was sequenced in a study of blood T cell repertoires in COVID-19. Profiled with immunoSEQ multiplex PCR; TCRdb holds only in-frame clones, not every one. The sample has 230,000 or so clones; around 90% are singletons. The source material was peripheral blood. Receptors originate from a woman aged 55-69 years with COVID-19, enrolled during active disease.

The chain couples TRBV10-3 to TRBJ2-5; D is possibly TRBD2 (5 bases). The CDR3 runs to 14 residues. V lost 2 bases to trimming and J lost 5 bases, with 12 bases between them. CDR1 is ENHRY and CDR2 is SYGVKD in the germline V gene. CDR3 sequence: CAISEEGYGETQYF. In DNA form, the CDR3 reads TGTGCCATCAGTGAGGAGGGATACGGGGAGACCCAGTACTTC.

V usage is TRBV4-2 and J usage is TRBJ1-2; TRBD1 agrees at 7 bases. Trimming at V came to 5 bases and at J to 4 bases, leaving 10 bases not matched to a gene. CDR1 is LGHNA, CDR2 YNFKEQ, per germline. There are 15 residues in the CDR3. The CDR3 region is CASSGGGQNFYGYTF. CDR3 nucleotides: TGTGCCAGCAGCGGAGGGGGACAGAACTTCTATGGCTACACCTTC.

The rearrangement joins TRBV18 to TRBJ1-2; D is unclear. The CDR3 length is 13 residues. The V gene lost 2 bases and the J gene lost 4 bases, with 8 bases spanning the gap. Germline assignment: CDR1 KGHSH and CDR2 LQKENI. The DNA of the CDR3 is TGTGCCAGCTCACCAGGGCAGGCCTATGGCTACACCTTC. Translation gives CASSPGQAYGYTF.

This sequence joins TRBV11-2 and TRBJ2-2; 8 bases agree with TRBD1. The CDR3 totals 19 residues. J was trimmed by 3 bases and V by 1 base; bases with no gene match: 13. Germline CDR1 SGHAT, CDR2 FQNNGV. CDR3 sequence (DNA): TGTGCCAGCAGCTTAGGTAGCCCCAACAGGGGGGAGTACACCGGGGAGCTGTTTTTT. Amino acids: CASSLGSPNRGEYTGELFF.

The chain recombines TRBV5-6 with TRBJ1-2; TRBD1 agrees at 8 bases. V gave up 5 bases and J gave up 6 bases; unmatched junction bases: 6. Germline V gene lookup returns CDR1 SGHDT and CDR2 YYEEEE. The CDR3 extends over 13 amino acids. This chain's CDR3 is CASRTDRVNGYTF. The DNA for the CDR3 is TGTGCCAGCAGGACGGACAGGGTGAATGGCTACACCTTC.

The J gene is TRBJ1-4, the V gene TRBV7-9; a possible D gene is TRBD1 (6 bases). CDR1 and CDR2 from the germline V gene are SEHNR and FQNEAQ (reference sequence). Between the trimmed V and J ends, which lost 3 bases and 3 bases, there was a span of 11 bases. The CDR3 contains 15 residues. The CDR3 is CASSLGGLSNEKLFF. CDR3 coding DNA: TGTGCCAGCAGCTTGGGGGGGCTGTCTAATGAAAAACTGTTTTTT. Supplemented by reference TRBV7-9 and TRBJ1-4, the full variable domain reads DTGVSQNPRHKITKRGQNVTFRCDPISEHNRLYWYRQTLGQGPEFLTYFQNEAQLEKSRLLSDRFSAERPKGSFSTLEIQRTEQGDSAMYLCASSLGGLSNEKLFFGSGTQLSVL.

This clone was counted a few times. This chain joins TRBV6-1 and TRBJ2-7; tentative D call: TRBD1 (6 bases). V lost 2 bases and J lost 5, with 13 bases in between. The V gene's germline CDR1 is MNHNS and CDR2 SASEGT. The CDR3 loop spans 14 amino acids. The CDR3 DNA sequence: TGTGCCAGCAGTGAACCAAGCGACAGGAACGAGCAGTACTTC. It translates to CASSEPSDRNEQYF.

The gene calls are TRBV5-5 and TRBJ2-7; D may be TRBD2 (5 bases). CDR1 is SGHKS and CDR2 is YYEKEE in the germline V gene (reference sequence). The CDR3 runs 15 residues. V shed 2 bases and J shed 4 bases, with 16 bases lying between them. The CDR3 sequence: CASSFGTGFDYEQYF. The CDR3 DNA reads as TGTGCCAGCAGCTTCGGCACGGGGTTTGATTACGAGCAGTACTTC.

The rearrangement links TRBV18 to TRBJ2-7, with a tentative D call TRBD2 (5 bases). The V end was cut by 3 bases, the J end by 5 bases, with 14 bases between. CDR1 is KGHSH, CDR2 LQKENI, per germline. This CDR3 has 14 residues. This chain's CDR3 is CASSPRGVLDEQYF. The CDR3 coding sequence is TGTGCCAGCTCACCCCGGGGAGTTCTGGACGAGCAGTACTTC.

This clone was seen only a few times. The gene calls are TRBV9 and TRBJ2-7, with a tentative D call TRBD2 (6 bases). The CDR3 loop spans 14 amino acids. V shed 0 bases and J shed 2 bases, with 9 bases lying between them. The germline CDR1 and CDR2 sequences are SGDLS and YYNGEE. Written as DNA, the CDR3 is TGTGCCAGCAGCGTAGGGAGGGGAACCTACGAGCAGTACTTC. Residues: CASSVGRGTYEQYF.